The 19 T cell receptor beta chains listed next were all sequenced from one sample in a study of T cell responses to AZD1222 COVID-19 vaccine. Profiled with immunoSEQ multiplex PCR; TCRdb holds only in-frame clones, not every one. This sample has 20,000 to 30,000 clones, with roughly 88% found just once. This specimen was peripheral blood, taken 28 days after the second AZD1222 dose. The source of these receptors is an adult who received the AZD1222 COVID-19 vaccine.

This sequence joins TRBV7-2 and TRBJ2-1; D remains ambiguous. Germline lookup yields CDR1 SGHTA and CDR2 FQGNSA. The CDR3 extends over 11 amino acids. Deletions cut 3 bases from V and 9 bases from J, with 6 bases between. Here the CDR3 DNA reads TGTGCCAGCAGCTTTGTAGGTGAGCAGTTCTTC. This codes for CASSFVGEQFF.

The chain uses TRBV10-2 and TRBJ1-1, with D maybe TRBD1 (5 bases). V lost 4 bases, J lost 4 bases, and 13 bases lay in between. CDR1 and CDR2 (germline): WSHSY, SAAADI. The CDR3 sequence is 14 residues long. The CDR3 here is CASSALTVGTEAFF. The CDR3 DNA sequence: TGCGCCAGCAGTGCTTTGACAGTAGGCACTGAAGCTTTCTTT.

The gene calls are TRBV2 and TRBJ2-7; no clear D gene. V lost 8 bases to trimming and J lost 2 bases, with 10 bases between them. The germline gives CDR1 SNHLY, CDR2 FYNNEI. CDR3 length equals 12 residues. CDR3 in DNA: TGTGCCAGCTGCCACACCACCTACGAGCAGTACTTC. Residues: CASCHTTYEQYF.

This clone has just a few counts. The chain is built from TRBV4-1 and TRBJ2-5; 7 bases fit TRBD1. Trimming cost V 0 bases and J 5 bases; bases outside gene matches: 6. The CDR3 has 15 residues. Germline values: CDR1 MGHRA, CDR2 YSYEKL. The CDR3 loop reads CASSQEGQPGETQYF. CDR3 sequence (DNA): TGCGCCAGCAGCCAAGAGGGACAGCCGGGGGAGACCCAGTACTTC.

V gene TRBV29-1 combines with J gene TRBJ1-2, with D possibly matching TRBD1 (6 bases). Trimming cost V 7 bases and J 5 bases, with 14 bases left between them. This CDR3 region has 12 residues. CDR1 SQVTM and CDR2 ANQGSEA come from the germline V gene. The CDR3 spells CSATTGRYGYTF. CDR3 DNA: TGCAGCGCGACAACAGGGCGGTATGGCTACACCTTC. The full variable domain, rest sourced from reference TRBV29-1 and TRBJ1-2, is SAVISQKPSRDICQRGTSLTIQCQVDSQVTMMFWYRQQPGQSLTLIATANQGSEATYESGFVIDKFPISRPNLTFSTLTVSNMSPEDSSIYLCSATTGRYGYTFGSGTRLTVV.

The chain carries TRBV19 and TRBJ1-6; unclear D gene. With 7 bases removed from V and 8 bases from J, the gap between germline ends came to 12 bases. The CDR3 length is 13 residues. Germline assignment: CDR1 LNHDA and CDR2 SQIVND (reference sequence). CDR3 sequence: CASTLTGDSPLHF. The DNA of the CDR3 is TGTGCCAGTACCCTAACCGGGGATTCACCCCTCCACTTT.

The V and J genes are TRBV3-1 (or the pseudogene TRBV3-2) and TRBJ1-2; D uncertain. The CDR3 sequence is 14 residues long. Trimming stripped 1 base from V and 8 bases from J, with 14 bases between. Germline V gene data show CDR1 as LGHDT and CDR2 as YNNKEL (reference sequence). The DNA for the CDR3 is TGTGCCAGCAGCCAAGGTGCCGCGGTGGGAGGCTACACCTTC. This sequence encodes CASSQGAAVGGYTF.

The chain joins TRBV5-1 to TRBJ2-5; 11 nucleotides align to TRBD1. Germline CDR1 and CDR2: SGHRS and YFSETQ. The J segment lost 5 bases and the V segment lost 2 bases, leaving 5 bases of the junction unmatched. The CDR3 runs to 15 residues. The CDR3 DNA reads as TGCGCCAGCAGCTTCAGGACAGGGGGCATGGAGACCCAGTACTTC. Residues: CASSFRTGGMETQYF.

V is TRBV11-3 and J is TRBJ2-1, with D unclear. V lost 5 bases to trimming and J lost 5 bases, with 13 bases between them. The germline V gene encodes CDR1 SGHNT and CDR2 YENEEA. There are 14 residues in the CDR3. The CDR3 DNA reads TGTGCCAGCAGCATTCGTACTGCGGACAATGAGCAGTTCTTC. It yields the protein CASSIRTADNEQFF.

V is TRBV12-5 and J is TRBJ2-3, with TRBD2 matching 7 bases. From germline, CDR1 is LGHNT and CDR2 FRNRAP. The CDR3 consists of 14 residues. J gave up 7 bases and V 6 bases, and 10 bases lay outside the gene matches. CDR3 coding DNA: TGTGCTAGTGGCCGTCGGGACGGGAGGAATACGCAGTATTTT. Translated: CASGRRDGRNTQYF.

The chain has TRBV28 and TRBJ2-6, with 7 bases fitting TRBD1. The CDR3 consists of 15 residues. Germline loops: CDR1 MDHEN, CDR2 SYDVKM. The V and J ends lost 3 bases and 2 bases, in that order; junction bases with no gene match: 1. In nucleotides, the CDR3 is TGTGCCAGCAGTTTTGACAGGGCTGGGGCCAACGTCCTGACTTTC. This translates into CASSFDRAGANVLTF.

The rearrangement links TRBV20-1 to TRBJ1-5; perhaps TRBD1 as D (6 bases). The length of the CDR3 is 14 residues. The germline gives CDR1 DFQATT, CDR2 SNEGSKA (reference sequence). Trimming removed 3 bases from V and 2 bases from J, with 11 bases in between. The CDR3 loop is CSASSGVGNQPQHF. The CDR3 bases are TGCAGTGCTAGTTCAGGGGTGGGCAATCAGCCCCAGCATTTT.

This chain joins TRBV6-5 and TRBJ1-1; D gene unclear. The CDR3 has 15 amino acids. V was clipped by 0 bases and J by 4 bases, with 12 bases between them. Germline values: CDR1 MNHEY, CDR2 SVGAGI. The DNA of the CDR3 is TGTGCCAGCAGTTACTCCTCCGGCGTTGGCACTGAAGCTTTCTTT. Protein sequence: CASSYSSGVGTEAFF.

The chain has TRBV10-1 and TRBJ2-3; D is uncertain. Germline CDR1 reads WNHNN; CDR2 reads SYGVQD (reference sequence). The ends were cut back, 8 bases at V and 0 bases at J, with 9 bases in the middle. CDR3 size: 13 residues. For the CDR3, the DNA is TGCGCCAGCGACGACGGAAGCACAGATACGCAGTATTTT. This gives the protein CASDDGSTDTQYF.

V gene TRBV6-5 combines with J gene TRBJ1-1; 10 bases fit TRBD1. The CDR3 runs 15 residues. V trimming: 4 bases; J trimming: 0 bases; junction bases outside the gene matches: 2. Looked up from germline, CDR1 is MNHEY and CDR2 is SVGAGI. This CDR3 is CASSWTGGVNTEAFF. CDR3 bases: TGTGCCAGCAGTTGGACAGGGGGTGTGAACACTGAAGCTTTCTTT.

This sequence joins TRBV5-5 and TRBJ2-7; 12 bases map to TRBD2. CDR1 and CDR2 (germline): SGHKS, YYEKEE (reference sequence). The CDR3 extends over 15 amino acids. V shed 4 bases and J 1 base; nucleotides not matched to a gene: 3. Here the CDR3 reads CASSPLAGGSYEQYF. The DNA of the CDR3 is TGTGCCAGCAGCCCCCTAGCGGGGGGGTCCTACGAGCAGTACTTC.

The genes are TRBV6-5 and TRBJ1-6; the D gene is possibly TRBD1 (5 bases). With 2 bases removed from V and 5 bases from J, the gap between germline ends came to 7 bases. The germline gives CDR1 MNHEY, CDR2 SVGAGI. This CDR3 is 14 amino acids long. CDR3 residues: CASSYGGDNSPLHF. The CDR3 region has the DNA TGTGCCAGCAGTTACGGGGGGGATAATTCACCCCTCCACTTT.

The V call is TRBV5-6, the J call TRBJ2-2; D is unresolved. The germline V and J ends were trimmed by 2 bases and 6 bases, with 2 bases remaining between them. This CDR3 is built from 11 residues. Germline assignment: CDR1 SGHDT and CDR2 YYEEEE. The CDR3 spells CASSFSGELFF. Written as DNA, the CDR3 is TGTGCCAGCAGCTTTTCCGGGGAGCTGTTTTTT.

The chain carries TRBV29-1 and TRBJ2-4; maybe TRBD1 (7 bases). Trimming took off 1 base at V and 9 bases at J, with 13 bases between the two ends. Germline assignment: CDR1 SQVTM and CDR2 ANQGSEA. The CDR3 loop spans 13 amino acids. This chain's CDR3 is CSVEGQGGGIQYF. The CDR3 bases are TGCAGCGTTGAAGGACAGGGAGGTGGCATTCAGTACTTC.